Listed here are 26 T cell receptor beta chains from one sample, sequenced in a study of cytomegalovirus exposure and HLA in healthy donors. The PCR ran on 60 Vbeta and 13 Jbeta primers. Sequenced by immunoSEQ multiplex PCR; TCRdb stores in-frame clones only, minus some. The sample includes 140,000 to 150,000 clones, roughly 79% of them seen just once. Sequencing was done on a sample of PBMCs. These receptors were collected from a woman aged 30 to 39 in good health and CMV-seronegative.

This chain joins TRBV25-1 and TRBJ2-1; possible D gene TRBD2, 5 bases. CDR1 and CDR2 (germline): MGHDK, SYGVNS. The CDR3 extends over 14 amino acids. Trimming stripped 5 bases from V and 10 bases from J, with 18 bases between. The CDR3 sequence: CASSSPRRLVEQFF. The DNA of the CDR3 is TGTGCCAGCAGTTCTCCCCGGAGGCTAGTGGAGCAGTTCTTC.

V and J are TRBV28 and TRBJ1-2; 9 bases map to TRBD1. Germline V gives CDR1 MDHEN, CDR2 SYDVKM. J gave up 3 bases and V 6 bases, and 5 bases lay outside the gene matches. The CDR3 length is 14 residues. CDR3 amino acids: CASSSRDRDYGYTF. The DNA of the CDR3 is TGTGCCAGCAGCAGCCGGGACAGGGACTATGGCTACACCTTC.

The V and J genes are TRBV9 and TRBJ2-2; 9 nucleotides align to TRBD1. This CDR3 is built from 16 residues. V lost 0 bases and J lost 7; bases outside the gene matches: 7. Germline CDR1 is SGDLS and CDR2 is YYNGEE. This chain's CDR3 is CASSVASQGAGGELFF. In DNA, the CDR3 is TGTGCCAGCAGCGTAGCTTCACAGGGGGCGGGCGGGGAGCTGTTTTTT. The full variable domain, in which reference TRBV9 and TRBJ2-2 provide the parts outside the CDR3, is DSGVTQTPKHLITATGQRVTLRCSPRSGDLSVYWYQQSLDQGLQFLIQYYNGEERAKGNILERFSAQQFPDLHSELNLSSLELGDSALYFCASSVASQGAGGELFFGEGSRLTVL.

J is TRBJ2-7 and V is TRBV19, with D possibly being TRBD2 (6 bases). The germline V and J ends were trimmed by 5 bases and 4 bases, with 12 bases remaining between them. This CDR3 contains 13 residues. Germline lookup yields CDR1 LNHDA and CDR2 SQIVND (reference sequence). CDR3 loop: CASSRAEGYEQYF. DNA for the CDR3: TGTGCCAGTAGTCGGGCGGAGGGGTACGAGCAGTACTTC. The variable domain in full, completed from reference TRBV19 and TRBJ2-7, reads DGGITQSPKYLFRKEGQNVTLSCEQNLNHDAMYWYRQDPGQGLRLIYYSQIVNDFQKGDIAEGYSVSREKKESFPLTVTSAQKNPTAFYLCASSRAEGYEQYFGPGTRLTVT.

V is TRBV9 and J is TRBJ2-5, with TRBD1 identical over 9 bases. The V and J ends lost 4 bases and 4 bases, in that order; junction bases with no gene match: 8. From germline, CDR1 is SGDLS and CDR2 YYNGEE. The CDR3 consists of 15 residues. In DNA form, the CDR3 reads TGTGCCAGCAGCTCTCCGGGACAGGGTGGAGAGACCCAGTACTTC. It encodes CASSSPGQGGETQYF.

This chain joins TRBV18 and TRBJ1-2; TRBD1 matches at 9 bases. The germline CDR1 and CDR2 sequences are KGHSH and LQKENI. V shed 4 bases and J 3 bases; nucleotides not matched to a gene: 6. The CDR3 consists of 15 residues. The CDR3 loop is CASSLGTGTDYGYTF. The CDR3 region has the DNA TGTGCCAGCTCACTTGGGACAGGGACCGACTATGGCTACACCTTC.

This chain joins TRBV5-1 and TRBJ2-5; D perhaps matches TRBD2 (6 bases). Germline-derived CDR1 and CDR2 are SGHRS and YFSETQ. The CDR3 is 13 amino acids. V lost 2 bases to trimming and J lost 4 bases, with 9 bases between them. The CDR3: CASSFSGGETQYF. DNA for the CDR3: TGCGCCAGCAGCTTTTCCGGGGGAGAGACCCAGTACTTC.

The chain has TRBV6-5 and TRBJ2-7; a possible D gene is TRBD2 (5 bases). V was pared by 2 bases and J by 3 bases, with 5 bases between. Germline-derived CDR1 and CDR2 are MNHEY and SVGAGI. The CDR3 extends over 12 amino acids. CDR3 DNA: TGTGCCAGCAGTTACGAGGGCTACGAGCAGTACTTC. Encoded protein: CASSYEGYEQYF.

This clone was detected a few times. The rearrangement joins TRBV2 to TRBJ1-5; D possibly corresponds to TRBD1 (5 bases). Germline V CDR1 and CDR2: SNHLY, FYNNEI. The CDR3 length is 15 residues. Trimming took 6 bases from V and 2 from J, leaving 14 bases between them. DNA for the CDR3: TGTGCCAGCAGAATGGGGGGGGTGGGCAATCAGCCCCAGCATTTT. Translated: CASRMGGVGNQPQHF.

This chain links TRBV2 with TRBJ1-5; no firm D call. CDR1 and CDR2 from the germline V gene are SNHLY and FYNNEI. Trimming removed 4 bases from V and 3 bases from J, with 7 bases in between. The CDR3 contains 13 residues. CDR3 amino acids: CASSVANNQPQHF. CDR3 bases: TGTGCCAGCAGTGTTGCGAACAATCAGCCCCAGCATTTT.

The V gene is TRBV4-2, the J gene TRBJ2-1, with 9 nucleotides matching TRBD2. V lost 3 bases and J lost 7; bases outside the gene matches: 16. The CDR3 sequence is 18 residues long. The germline gives CDR1 LGHNA, CDR2 YNFKEQ. The CDR3 DNA is TGTGCCAGCAGCCAGTCTGTTATAGCGGCGGGGGGGTTAAATGAGCAGTTCTTC. This translates into CASSQSVIAAGGLNEQFF.

The chain employs TRBV5-4 and TRBJ1-2; D is possibly TRBD1 (6 bases). Germline-derived CDR1 and CDR2 are SGHNT and YYREEE (reference sequence). Between the trimmed V and J ends, which lost 6 bases and 5 bases, there was a span of 20 bases. The CDR3 spans 15 residues. CDR3 amino acids: CASTSMDRKEYGYTF. DNA for the CDR3: TGTGCCAGCACCTCCATGGACAGAAAGGAATATGGCTACACCTTC.

This clone has just a few counts. The V gene is TRBV19, the J gene TRBJ1-2; D remains ambiguous. The length of the CDR3 is 12 residues. Trimming removed 1 base from V and 8 bases from J, with 8 bases in between. Germline CDR1 reads LNHDA; CDR2 reads SQIVND (reference sequence). Written as DNA, the CDR3 is TGTGCCAGTAGTATAGGAAATCTAGGCTACACCTTC. It is translated as CASSIGNLGYTF.

The V call is TRBV18, the J call TRBJ1-4; 11 bases map to TRBD1. The CDR3 sequence is 15 residues long. V lost 2 bases and J lost 6; bases outside the gene matches: 2. Germline CDR1 reads KGHSH; CDR2 reads LQKENI. DNA for the CDR3: TGTGCCAGCTCACCAGTGGACAGGGGGCATGAAAAACTGTTTTTT. Protein: CASSPVDRGHEKLFF.

In DNA, the CDR3 is TGTGCCAGCAGCCCGAGGGGACAGGGTGCTGAGCAGTTCTTC. Residues: CASSPRGQGAEQFF. The chain has TRBV7-7 and TRBJ2-1; 9 bases match TRBD1. After removal of 5 bases from V and 9 bases from J, the junction contained 8 bases not matched to a gene. The CDR3 loop spans 14 amino acids. Germline V gene sequence: CDR1 SSHAT, CDR2 FNYEAQ (reference sequence).

The chain is built from TRBV20-1 and TRBJ2-7, with D possibly TRBD1 on 5 matching bases. Germline assignment: CDR1 DFQATT and CDR2 SNEGSKA (reference sequence). This CDR3 has 11 amino acids. The V and J ends lost 4 bases and 4 bases respectively, with 8 bases between them. The CDR3 nucleotides read TGCAGTGCTACCTACAGGTACGAGCAGTACTTC. It translates to CSATYRYEQYF.

This chain uses TRBV6-1 with TRBJ2-7, with 11 bases fitting TRBD1. CDR3 length equals 15 residues. V lost 5 bases and J lost 5; bases outside the gene matches: 8. CDR1 and CDR2 (germline): MNHNS, SASEGT. Written as DNA, the CDR3 is TGTGCCAGCAGTCCCGGGGGGACAGGGGGGCACGAGCAGTACTTC. Translated, it gives CASSPGGTGGHEQYF.

V and J are TRBV2 and TRBJ2-1; TRBD1 might be the D (6 bases). The V gene lost 3 bases and the J gene lost 7 bases, with 10 bases spanning the gap. The CDR3 is 13 residues long. Looked up from germline, CDR1 is SNHLY and CDR2 is FYNNEI. The CDR3 protein is CASSDIGGNEQFF. As DNA, the CDR3 is TGTGCCAGCAGTGACATAGGGGGAAATGAGCAGTTCTTC. The whole variable domain, remainder taken from reference TRBV2 and TRBJ2-1, is EPEVTQTPSHQVTQMGQEVILRCVPISNHLYFYWYRQILGQKVEFLVSFYNNEISEKSEIFDDQFSVERPDGSNFTLKIRSTKLEDSAMYFCASSDIGGNEQFFGPGTRLTVL.

This chain uses TRBV9 with TRBJ1-5; D gene ambiguous. Looked up from germline, CDR1 is SGDLS and CDR2 is YYNGEE. V was clipped by 0 bases and J by 6 bases, with 13 bases between them. CDR3 length equals 15 residues. The CDR3 DNA reads as TGTGCCAGCAGCGTAGAGTCCGGGGTGGGTCAGCCCCAGCATTTT. Its translation: CASSVESGVGQPQHF.

This rearrangement joins TRBV14 to TRBJ1-1, with D unclear. V was cut by 2 bases and J by 3 bases, with 10 bases left in between. The CDR3 length is 14 residues. The V gene's germline CDR1 is SGHDN and CDR2 FVKESK. Written as DNA, the CDR3 is TGTGCCAGCAGCCAATGGCTGTCGTACACTGAAGCTTTCTTT. Encoded protein: CASSQWLSYTEAFF.

The chain uses TRBV7-3 and TRBJ2-1; the match to TRBD2 covers 11 bases. Germline lookup yields CDR1 SGHTA and CDR2 FQGTGA. J lost 6 bases, V lost 6 bases, and 4 bases had no gene match. This CDR3 comprises 14 residues. The DNA of the CDR3 is TGTGCCAGCAGTCCTAGCGGGGGGCTCAATGAGCAGTTCTTC. It codes for CASSPSGGLNEQFF.

The rearrangement links TRBV2 to TRBJ2-7; TRBD1 aligns across 12 bases. This CDR3 is built from 16 residues. Germline lookup yields CDR1 SNHLY and CDR2 FYNNEI. The ends lost 0 bases at V and 5 bases at J; junction bases unmatched: 5. The CDR3 loop is CASSEAGTGGRNEQYF. The CDR3 nucleotides read TGTGCCAGCAGTGAAGCGGGGACAGGGGGCAGGAACGAGCAGTACTTC.

This clone has only a few counts. The chain combines TRBV13 with TRBJ2-5, with 13 bases lining up with TRBD2. This CDR3 is 16 amino acids long. The junction had 3 bases not matched to a gene; V was cut back by 2 bases and J by 3 bases. Germline-derived CDR1 and CDR2 are PRHDT and FYEKMQ (reference sequence). The CDR3 here is CASSLLGLAGEETQYF. The DNA of the CDR3 is TGTGCCAGCAGCTTATTAGGACTAGCGGGGGAAGAGACCCAGTACTTC.

There are a few counts of this clone. The chain is built from TRBV5-6 and TRBJ1-3, with 9 bases matching TRBD1. The CDR3 contains 17 residues. V lost 4 bases, J lost 5 bases, and 13 bases stayed unmatched. CDR1 SGHDT and CDR2 YYEEEE come from the germline V gene. CDR3 residues: CASSPATGTGRRNTIYF. CDR3 DNA sequence: TGTGCCAGCAGCCCGGCCACCGGGACAGGGCGTAGAAACACCATATATTTT.

In this sample, this clone turned up a few times. CDR3 loop: CASSPTPDSSYNEQFF. For the CDR3, the DNA is TGTGCCAGCAGTCCCACTCCGGACAGCTCCTACAATGAGCAGTTCTTC. The chain carries TRBV6-6 and TRBJ2-1; a possible D gene is TRBD1 (6 bases). Deletions cut 5 bases from V and 0 bases from J, with 14 bases between. Germline V lookup: CDR1 MNHNY, CDR2 SVGAGI (reference sequence). The CDR3 length is 16 residues.

This clone appeared a single time. The CDR3 protein is CASSVDTGSNYGYTF. The DNA for the CDR3 is TGTGCCAGCAGCGTAGATACAGGGAGTAACTATGGCTACACCTTC. This sequence joins TRBV9 and TRBJ1-2, with a possible D match to TRBD1 (6 bases). CDR1 is SGDLS, CDR2 YYNGEE, per germline. This CDR3 region has 15 residues. Trimming shortened V by 0 bases and J by 1 base, and 10 bases separated the two germline ends.